Following are 10 T cell receptor beta chains from one sample sequenced in a study of prognosis after radiotherapy for stage I lung cancer (dated by TCRdb to the early 2020s). TCRdb shows the sequencer as Illumina HiSeq 3000. Two rounds of multiplex PCR on genomic DNA were used to amplify the TCR beta CDR3 region. The first PCR round used primers specific to each TRBV and TRBJ gene, with sequences filed in Chinese patent CN105087789A. TCRdb reprocessed the public reads (quality trimming at Q25 with fastp, clone calling with MiXCR) and kept in-frame beta chains. Each entry merges the rows of one CDR3 protein and shows their most common DNA and genes. The sample has roughly 20,000 distinct CDR3 sequences on record, less than 70% of them singletons. Together, the top ten hold around 29% of the sample. This material consisted of PBMCs, taken before or after stereotactic body radiation therapy (not recorded which). These receptors came from a donor aged 50 or older with non-small cell lung cancer.

This clonotype was counted ten times or more. This rearrangement joins TRBV10-3 to TRBJ2-7; TRBD2 matches at 8 bases. The CDR3 extends over 13 amino acids. J lost 6 bases, V lost 4 bases, and 5 bases had no gene match. Per the germline V gene, CDR1 is ENHRY and CDR2 is SYGVKD. CDR3 sequence: CAISGAGDPEQYF. The DNA for the CDR3 is TGTGCCATCAGTGGAGCGGGAGACCCCGAGCAGTACTTC.

The chain combines TRBV19 with TRBJ1-4; no reliable D call. Germline assignment: CDR1 LNHDA and CDR2 SQIVND (reference sequence). This CDR3 region has 16 residues. V was shortened by 5 bases and J by 6 bases, with 19 bases between the two germline ends. CDR3 coding DNA: TGTGCCAGTAGTGTCCCGTCGCTGGCTTTCGATGAAAAACTGTTTTTT. Translation: CASSVPSLAFDEKLFF.

The chain has TRBV19 and TRBJ2-7, with a tentative D call TRBD1 (5 bases). Germline loops: CDR1 LNHDA, CDR2 SQIVND (reference sequence). The CDR3 is 14 amino acids. With 2 bases removed from V and 3 bases from J, the gap between germline ends came to 11 bases. CDR3 residues: CASSIYGTGYEQYF. The CDR3, as DNA: TGTGCCAGTAGTATATACGGAACAGGCTACGAGCAGTACTTC.

This clonotype appeared many times. V gene TRBV28 combines with J gene TRBJ1-1; TRBD1 aligns across 7 bases. This CDR3 spans 14 amino acids. CDR1 is MDHEN and CDR2 is SYDVKM in the germline V gene. V lost 5 bases, J lost 7 bases, and 10 bases stayed unmatched. CDR3 coding DNA: TGTGCCAGCAGTCGAAATGACAGGGTCGGTGAAGCTTTCTTT. As protein: CASSRNDRVGEAFF.

CDR3 loop: CASGLERYLYTF. In DNA, the CDR3 is TGTGCTAGTGGTTTGGAACGTTACCTCTACACCTTC. This chain connects TRBV12-5 to TRBJ1-2; no clear D. Germline lookup yields CDR1 LGHNT and CDR2 FRNRAP. The V and J ends lost 1 base and 10 bases respectively, with 10 bases between them. The CDR3 contains 12 residues.

Sample share makes this clonotype medium-sized (0.01 to 0.1%). The chain employs TRBV12-3 or TRBV12-4 and TRBJ2-3; the match to TRBD2 covers 7 bases. Losses at the gene ends were 0 bases for V and 7 bases for J; bases not matched to a gene: 4. The CDR3 has 14 amino acids. In DNA, the CDR3 is TGTGCCAGCAGTTTAGCGACTAGCCGCAATACGCAGTATTTT. It translates to CASSLATSRNTQYF.

This chain links TRBV6-5 with TRBJ2-1, with 11 bases fitting TRBD2. The CDR3 consists of 15 residues. J lost 5 bases, V lost 9 bases, and 9 bases had no gene match. Per germline, CDR1 MNHEY and CDR2 SVGAGI. The CDR3 region is CARLKPGLADNEQFF. CDR3 coding DNA: TGTGCCAGACTTAAACCGGGACTAGCGGACAATGAGCAGTTCTTC.

This clonotype appeared many times. This sequence joins TRBV6-2 or TRBV6-3 and TRBJ2-1; weak D call: TRBD2 (6 bases). This CDR3 has 14 amino acids. Germline lookup yields CDR1 MNHEY and CDR2 SVGEGT. Deletions cut 10 bases from V and 5 bases from J, with 18 bases between. CDR3 protein: CATHGPREDNEQFF. The CDR3 region has the DNA TGTGCCACCCACGGGCCGCGGGAAGACAATGAGCAGTTCTTC.

This chain uses TRBV4-1 with TRBJ1-5; D is unclear. Per germline, CDR1 MGHRA and CDR2 YSYEKL. V dropped 1 base and J dropped 1 base, with 8 bases sitting between them. The CDR3 is 15 amino acids. This CDR3 reads CASSQVVQSNQPQHF. The DNA of the CDR3 is TGCGCCAGCAGCCAAGTGGTACAGAGCAATCAGCCCCAGCATTTT.

The chain joins TRBV20-1 to TRBJ2-2; no reliable D call. Germline CDR1 reads DFQATT; CDR2 reads SNEGSKA (reference sequence). Trimming removed 2 bases at V and 1 base at J, with 8 bases between. The CDR3 totals 14 residues. CDR3 loop: CSARWAVNTGELFF. CDR3 nucleotides: TGCAGTGCTAGATGGGCGGTGAACACCGGGGAGCTGTTTTTT.